The 5 T cell receptor beta chains reported below all come from one sample, sequenced in a study of blood T cells in healthy people across ages. Using a J-beta primer mix together with a sample-barcoded 5' primer, a second PCR was run for roughly 6 to 12 cycles. TCRdb reprocessed the 5' RACE reads via MiXCR and lists one record per CDR3 protein. Of around 800,000 distinct CDR3 sequences in the sample, more than 25% were seen once. The same data also contributed to another study, on T cells of mothers and their children.

The specimen was blood. The source is a boy aged 10-17 years in good health.

As to this clonotype: Sequence at one end of the junction differs from germline and may be a read error. This chain joins TRBV29-1 and TRBJ2-3; D is unresolved. The V gene's germline CDR1 is SQVTM and CDR2 ANQGSEA. The CDR3 runs 13 residues. The DNA for the CDR3 is TGCAGCGTTGAAAAGAGAAACACAGATACGCGGTATTTT. Translation gives CSVEKRNTDTRYF.

A few counts support this clonotype. V is TRBV5-1 and J is TRBJ2-5; tentatively, D is TRBD1 or TRBD2 (5 bases each). The CDR3 is 16 amino acids. Trimming removed 0 bases at V and 0 bases at J, with 12 bases between. CDR1 and CDR2 (germline): SGHRS, YFSETQ. The CDR3 protein is CASSLGDASHQETQYF. The CDR3, as DNA: TGCGCCAGCAGCTTGGGGGACGCCAGCCACCAAGAGACCCAGTACTTC.

The gene calls are TRBV7-8 and TRBJ2-4; the D is unclear. Germline V gene lookup returns CDR1 SGHVS and CDR2 FQNEAQ. V was trimmed by 1 base and J by 4 bases, leaving 11 bases between them. The CDR3 consists of 15 residues. CDR3 in DNA: TGTGCCAGCAGCTTAGTCTCCGGGCCGAAAAACATTCAGTACTTC. It specifies CASSLVSGPKNIQYF.

This clonotype has more than one count but fewer than ten. The J gene is TRBJ2-3, the V gene TRBV20-1; 7 bases line up with TRBD2. CDR1 and CDR2 from the germline V gene are DFQATT and SNEGSKA (reference sequence). The CDR3 consists of 13 residues. V shed 7 bases and J 0 bases; nucleotides not matched to a gene: 4. The CDR3 DNA reads TGCAGTGTCGAGCGGGACAGCACAGATACGCAGTATTTT. The encoded protein is CSVERDSTDTQYF.

The chain couples TRBV20-1 to TRBJ1-1; D unresolved. V was shortened by 0 bases and J by 5 bases, with 13 bases between the two germline ends. CDR1 is DFQATT, CDR2 SNEGSKA, per germline (reference sequence). The CDR3 spans 14 residues. The CDR3 DNA reads TGCAGTGCTAGAGATCCGACGGGAGGGACTGAAGCTTTCTTT. Protein sequence: CSARDPTGGTEAFF.